Below are 18 T cell receptor beta chains sequenced from a single sample in a study of shared clonotypes between healthy human individuals. The repertoire was sequenced with immunoSEQ multiplex PCR; TCRdb's copy has only in-frame clones and lacks some. The data contain some 1.4 million clones, roughly 96% of them singletons. The specimen was naive CD4+ T cells sorted from blood. Subset in this sample: CD45RA+ positively selected. The receptor set was obtained from a man aged 25-40 years in good health.

CDR3 region: CASSFNGGAEQFF. CDR3 coding DNA: TGTGCCAGCAGCTTTAACGGGGGGGCTGAGCAGTTCTTC. The V call is TRBV5-5, the J call TRBJ2-1, with 8 bases fitting TRBD2. Trimming cost V 2 bases and J 9 bases; bases outside gene matches: 4. CDR3 size: 13 residues. Per germline, CDR1 SGHKS and CDR2 YYEKEE (reference sequence).

In nucleotides, the CDR3 is TGTGCCAGCACACTTCAGGGCTACGAGCAGTACTTC. It is translated as CASTLQGYEQYF. The chain combines TRBV28 with TRBJ2-7; weak D call: TRBD1 (5 bases). V lost 7 bases and J 3 bases, leaving 10 bases between the germline ends. The CDR3 length is 12 residues. From germline, CDR1 is MDHEN and CDR2 SYDVKM.

The J gene is TRBJ1-2, the V gene TRBV7-2; TRBD1 matches 8 bases. The V gene end was trimmed by 5 bases and the J gene end by 4 bases; junction bases not matched to a gene: 12. The CDR3 covers 16 residues. Germline CDR1 SGHTA, CDR2 FQGNSA. The CDR3 spells CASSVSPRGPGYGYTF. In DNA, the CDR3 is TGTGCCAGCAGCGTCAGCCCCAGGGGGCCAGGCTATGGCTACACCTTC.

The rearrangement joins TRBV4-3 to TRBJ2-1, with D unresolved. The CDR3 is 15 amino acids. CDR1 is LGHNA, CDR2 YSLEER, per germline. The V and J ends lost 4 bases and 0 bases respectively, with 10 bases between them. The CDR3 DNA is TGCGCCAGCAGCCGTTTAGGCGACTCCTACAATGAGCAGTTCTTC. Its translation is CASSRLGDSYNEQFF.

J is TRBJ1-3 and V is TRBV5-1; 8 nucleotides agree with TRBD1. The CDR3 consists of 17 residues. J lost 0 bases, V lost 4 bases, and 9 bases had no gene match. Per germline, CDR1 SGHRS and CDR2 YFSETQ. The chain's CDR3 is CASSPQGQGGSGNTIYF. CDR3 DNA: TGCGCCAGCAGCCCCCAAGGACAGGGCGGCTCTGGAAACACCATATATTTT.

This clone appeared a single time. The chain joins TRBV5-6 to TRBJ1-2; D call uncertain. Per germline, CDR1 SGHDT and CDR2 YYEEEE. V was clipped by 1 base and J by 7 bases, with 14 bases between them. The CDR3 is 14 amino acids. The CDR3 loop is CASSLRVYRGGYTF. The DNA for the CDR3 is TGTGCCAGCAGCTTGCGGGTCTATCGGGGTGGCTACACCTTC.

The chain couples TRBV5-4 to TRBJ2-7; 8 nucleotides align to TRBD2. The CDR3 length is 17 residues. The junction had 9 bases not matched to a gene; V was cut back by 0 bases and J by 1 base. CDR1 and CDR2 (germline): SGHNT, YYREEE (reference sequence). The CDR3 DNA reads TGTGCCAGCAGCTTGGGTGGGCCTAGCGGGCGATCCTACGAGCAGTACTTC. This gives the protein CASSLGGPSGRSYEQYF.

The J gene is TRBJ2-5, the V gene TRBV2; D possibly corresponds to TRBD2 (6 bases). V was cut by 4 bases and J by 1 base, with 10 bases left in between. Germline loops: CDR1 SNHLY, CDR2 FYNNEI. This CDR3 is built from 14 residues. CDR3 residues: CASSAVGLQETQYF. CDR3 in DNA: TGTGCCAGCAGTGCGGTGGGACTCCAAGAGACCCAGTACTTC.

This clone was detected only once. The chain employs TRBV7-9 and TRBJ2-5, with D perhaps assigned TRBD1 or TRBD2 (5 bases each). This CDR3 has 16 amino acids. Germline lookup yields CDR1 SEHNR and CDR2 FQNEAQ (reference sequence). Trimming left V 1 base short and J 1 base short, with 13 bases between. CDR3 in DNA: TGTGCCAGCAGCTTAGGGGATGGGGGACCCCAAGAGACCCAGTACTTC. It yields the protein CASSLGDGGPQETQYF. Looking up the rest from reference TRBV7-9 and TRBJ2-5 gives the full variable domain: DTGVSQNPRHKITKRGQNVTFRCDPISEHNRLYWYRQTLGQGPEFLTYFQNEAQLEKSRLLSDRFSAERPKGSFSTLEIQRTEQGDSAMYLCASSLGDGGPQETQYFGPGTRLLVL.

The chain is built from TRBV6-5 and TRBJ2-5; possible D gene TRBD1, 6 bases. CDR3 length equals 14 residues. Trimming pared 7 bases from V and 5 bases from J, leaving 17 bases between. Germline V gene data show CDR1 as MNHEY and CDR2 as SVGAGI. In nucleotides, the CDR3 is TGTGCCAGCACTCTCCTAGCAGGGGTTGAGACCCAGTACTTC. Encoded protein: CASTLLAGVETQYF.

V and J are TRBV2 and TRBJ2-4; D perhaps matches TRBD2 (6 bases). This CDR3 region has 12 residues. Trimming removed 11 bases from V and 1 base from J, with 9 bases in between. Germline V gene lookup returns CDR1 SNHLY and CDR2 FYNNEI. CDR3 in DNA: TGTGCCGGGGGGAATGCCAAAAACATTCAGTACTTC. The encoded protein is CAGGNAKNIQYF.

This sequence joins TRBV11-3 and TRBJ2-1; perhaps TRBD2 as D (6 bases). V lost 2 bases, J lost 8 bases, and 13 bases lay in between. The V gene's germline CDR1 is SGHNT and CDR2 YENEEA. This CDR3 has 14 amino acids. In DNA, the CDR3 is TGTGCCAGCAGCTTAAACGGGAGATCCGATGAGCAGTTCTTC. This codes for CASSLNGRSDEQFF.

V usage is TRBV27 and J usage is TRBJ1-3, with a weak D call TRBD1 (6 bases). The CDR3 length is 18 residues. Deletions cut 1 base from V and 0 bases from J, with 16 bases between. The germline CDR1 and CDR2 sequences are MNHEY and SMNVEV (reference sequence). CDR3 nucleotides: TGTGCCAGCAGTTTATATCCCCCAGGGGCCTACTCTGGAAACACCATATATTTT. Its translation: CASSLYPPGAYSGNTIYF.

The rearrangement uses TRBV7-2 and TRBJ2-3; maybe TRBD1 (6 bases). This CDR3 comprises 12 residues. V was cut by 6 bases and J by 4 bases, with 8 bases left in between. In germline, CDR1 is SGHTA, CDR2 FQGNSA. The CDR3 coding sequence is TGTGCCAGCAGTCCAGGGGCAGATACGCAGTATTTT. Translated: CASSPGADTQYF.

V is TRBV18 and J is TRBJ1-2, with D possibly being TRBD1 (5 bases). Germline CDR1 and CDR2: KGHSH and LQKENI. This CDR3 is built from 15 residues. Between the trimmed V and J ends, which lost 3 bases and 0 bases, there was a span of 11 bases. CDR3 bases: TGTGCCAGCTCACCGCAGGAAGGGGCTAACTATGGCTACACCTTC. Translation: CASSPQEGANYGYTF.

The gene calls are TRBV21-1 and TRBJ2-7; the D call of TRBD2 is as the table states it, not checked on the DNA. TRBV21-1 is designated a pseudogene. The CDR3 loop spans 14 amino acids. This CDR3 is CASSSGTLAYEQYF. The CDR3 DNA follows: TGTGCCAGCAGTTCTGGGACTCTTGCCTACGAGCAGTACTTC.

V is TRBV11-2 and J is TRBJ2-2, with D tentatively TRBD1 (6 bases). V lost 7 bases, J lost 6 bases, and 24 bases lay in between. This CDR3 has 17 residues. Germline V gene data show CDR1 as SGHAT and CDR2 as FQNNGV. The CDR3: CASKIHRDNKRAGELFF. CDR3 in DNA: TGTGCCAGCAAGATACACCGGGACAACAAAAGGGCCGGGGAGCTGTTTTTT.

The rearrangement uses TRBV5-1 and TRBJ2-5, with 8 bases identical to TRBD1. The CDR3 runs 15 residues. Germline values: CDR1 SGHRS, CDR2 YFSETQ. Trimming at V came to 1 base and at J to 3 bases, leaving 5 bases not matched to a gene. CDR3 protein: CASSLLTGQEETQYF. CDR3 DNA: TGCGCCAGCAGCTTGTTAACGGGACAGGAAGAGACCCAGTACTTC.